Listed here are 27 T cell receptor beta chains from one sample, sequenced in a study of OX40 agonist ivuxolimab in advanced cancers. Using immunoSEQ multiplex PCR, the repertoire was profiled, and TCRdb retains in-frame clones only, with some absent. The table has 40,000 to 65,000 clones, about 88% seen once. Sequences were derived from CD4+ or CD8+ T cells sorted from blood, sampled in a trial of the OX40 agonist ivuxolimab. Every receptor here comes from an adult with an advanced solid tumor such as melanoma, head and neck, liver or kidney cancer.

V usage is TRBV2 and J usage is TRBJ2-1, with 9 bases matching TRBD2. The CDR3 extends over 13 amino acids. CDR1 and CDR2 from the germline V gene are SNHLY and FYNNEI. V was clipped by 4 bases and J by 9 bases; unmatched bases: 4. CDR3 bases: TGTGCCAGCAGTGTGGGACTAGCTGGTGAGCAGTTCTTC. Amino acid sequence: CASSVGLAGEQFF. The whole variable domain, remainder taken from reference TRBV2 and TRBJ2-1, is EPEVTQTPSHQVTQMGQEVILRCVPISNHLYFYWYRQILGQKVEFLVSFYNNEISEKSEIFDDQFSVERPDGSNFTLKIRSTKLEDSAMYFCASSVGLAGEQFFGPGTRLTVL.

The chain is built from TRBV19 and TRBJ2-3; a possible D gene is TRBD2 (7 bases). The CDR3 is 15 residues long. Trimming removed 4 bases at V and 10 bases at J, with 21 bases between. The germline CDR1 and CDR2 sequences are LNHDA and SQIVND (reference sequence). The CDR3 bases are TGTGCCAGTAGTAATAGCGGGTCCAGGGGTGATGCGCAGTATTTT. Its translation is CASSNSGSRGDAQYF.

CDR3 sequence reads: CASSAQGVGTEAFF. CDR3 bases: TGTGCCAGCAGTGCACAGGGGGTGGGCACTGAAGCTTTCTTT. This sequence joins TRBV2 and TRBJ1-1; 8 positions match TRBD1. The CDR3 covers 14 residues. The germline V gene has CDR1 SNHLY and CDR2 FYNNEI. Losses at the gene ends were 4 bases for V and 4 bases for J; bases not matched to a gene: 5.

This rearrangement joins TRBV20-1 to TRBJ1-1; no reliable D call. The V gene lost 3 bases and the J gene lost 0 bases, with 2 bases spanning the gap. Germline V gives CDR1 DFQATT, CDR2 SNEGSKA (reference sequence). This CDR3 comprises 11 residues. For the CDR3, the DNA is TGCAGTGCTAGCTTGAACACTGAAGCTTTCTTT. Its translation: CSASLNTEAFF.

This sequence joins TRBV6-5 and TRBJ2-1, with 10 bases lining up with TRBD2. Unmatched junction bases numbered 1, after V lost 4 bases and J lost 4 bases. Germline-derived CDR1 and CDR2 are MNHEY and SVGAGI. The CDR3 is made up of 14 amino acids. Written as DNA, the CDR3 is TGTGCCAGCAGTTTAGCGGGAGGATACAATGAGCAGTTCTTC. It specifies CASSLAGGYNEQFF.

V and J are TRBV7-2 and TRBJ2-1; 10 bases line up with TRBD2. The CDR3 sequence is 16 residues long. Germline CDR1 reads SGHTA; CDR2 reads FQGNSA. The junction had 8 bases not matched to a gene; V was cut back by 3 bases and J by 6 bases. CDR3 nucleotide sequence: TGTGCCAGCAGCTTCCTAGCGGGAGATTTTGGCAATGAGCAGTTCTTC. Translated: CASSFLAGDFGNEQFF.

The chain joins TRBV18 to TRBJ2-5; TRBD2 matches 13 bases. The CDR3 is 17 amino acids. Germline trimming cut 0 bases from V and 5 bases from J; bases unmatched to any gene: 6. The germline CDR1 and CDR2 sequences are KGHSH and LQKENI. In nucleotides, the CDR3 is TGTGCCAGCTCACCACCGGGGGGACTAGCGGGGCTGGAGACCCAGTACTTC. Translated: CASSPPGGLAGLETQYF.

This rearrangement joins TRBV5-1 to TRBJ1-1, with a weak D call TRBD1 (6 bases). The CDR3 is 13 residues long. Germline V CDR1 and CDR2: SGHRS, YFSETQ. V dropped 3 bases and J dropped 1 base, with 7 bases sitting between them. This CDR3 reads CASSSTGNTEAFF. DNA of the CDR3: TGCGCCAGCAGCTCGACAGGGAACACTGAAGCTTTCTTT.

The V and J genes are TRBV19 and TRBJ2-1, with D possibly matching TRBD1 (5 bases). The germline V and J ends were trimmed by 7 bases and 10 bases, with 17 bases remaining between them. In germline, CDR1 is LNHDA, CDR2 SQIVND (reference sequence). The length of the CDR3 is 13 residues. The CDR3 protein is CASKASGPGEQFF. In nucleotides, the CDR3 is TGTGCCAGTAAGGCTTCCGGTCCAGGGGAGCAGTTCTTC.

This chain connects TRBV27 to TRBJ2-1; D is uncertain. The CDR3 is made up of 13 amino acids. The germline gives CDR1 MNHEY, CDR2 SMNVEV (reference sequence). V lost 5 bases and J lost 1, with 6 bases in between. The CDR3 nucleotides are TGTGCCAGCAGTCGTGGGTCCTACAATGAGCAGTTCTTC. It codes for CASSRGSYNEQFF.

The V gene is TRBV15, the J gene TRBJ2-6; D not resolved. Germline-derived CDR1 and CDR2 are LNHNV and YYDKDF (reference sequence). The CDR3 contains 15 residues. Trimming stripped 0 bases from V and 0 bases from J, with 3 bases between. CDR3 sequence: CATSRDRSGANVLTF. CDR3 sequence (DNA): TGTGCCACCAGCAGAGACCGCTCTGGGGCCAACGTCCTGACTTTC.

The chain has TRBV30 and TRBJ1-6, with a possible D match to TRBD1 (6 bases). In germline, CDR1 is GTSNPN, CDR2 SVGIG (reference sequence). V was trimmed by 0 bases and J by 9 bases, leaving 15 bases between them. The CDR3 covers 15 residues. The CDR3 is CAWSVYRATGSPLHF. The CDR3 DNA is TGTGCCTGGAGTGTTTACAGGGCTACGGGTTCACCCCTCCACTTT.

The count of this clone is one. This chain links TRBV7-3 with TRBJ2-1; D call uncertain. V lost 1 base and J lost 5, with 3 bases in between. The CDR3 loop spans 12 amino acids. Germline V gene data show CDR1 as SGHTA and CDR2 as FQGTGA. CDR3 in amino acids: CASSLNHNEQFF. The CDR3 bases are TGTGCCAGCAGCTTAAACCACAATGAGCAGTTCTTC.

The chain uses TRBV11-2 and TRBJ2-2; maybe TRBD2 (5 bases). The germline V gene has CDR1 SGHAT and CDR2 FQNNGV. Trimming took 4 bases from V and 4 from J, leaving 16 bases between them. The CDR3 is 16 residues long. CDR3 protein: CASSSSALGATGELFF. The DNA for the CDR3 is TGTGCCAGCAGCTCCTCGGCCCTGGGAGCCACCGGGGAGCTGTTTTTT. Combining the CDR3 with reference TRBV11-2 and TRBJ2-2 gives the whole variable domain EAGVAQSPRYKIIEKRQSVAFWCNPISGHATLYWYQQILGQGPKLLIQFQNNGVVDDSQLPKDRFSAERLKGVDSTLKIQPAKLEDSAVYLCASSSSALGATGELFFGEGSRLTVL.

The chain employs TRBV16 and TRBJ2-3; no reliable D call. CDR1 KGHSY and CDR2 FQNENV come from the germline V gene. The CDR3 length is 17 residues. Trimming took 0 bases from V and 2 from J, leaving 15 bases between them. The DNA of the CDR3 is TGTGCCAGCAGCCAATCGAGGCTTAACACCCACACAGATACGCAGTATTTT. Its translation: CASSQSRLNTHTDTQYF.

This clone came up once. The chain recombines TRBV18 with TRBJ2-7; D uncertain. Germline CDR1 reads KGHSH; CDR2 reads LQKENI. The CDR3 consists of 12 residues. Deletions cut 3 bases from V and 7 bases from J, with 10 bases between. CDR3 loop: CASSPEGREQYF. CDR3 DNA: TGTGCCAGCTCACCGGAAGGGCGGGAGCAGTACTTC.

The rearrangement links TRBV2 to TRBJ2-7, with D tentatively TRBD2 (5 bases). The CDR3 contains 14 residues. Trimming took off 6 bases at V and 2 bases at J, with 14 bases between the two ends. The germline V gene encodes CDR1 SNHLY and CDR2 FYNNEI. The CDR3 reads CASREGRAPYEQYF. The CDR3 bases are TGTGCCAGCAGAGAGGGCCGGGCCCCCTACGAGCAGTACTTC.

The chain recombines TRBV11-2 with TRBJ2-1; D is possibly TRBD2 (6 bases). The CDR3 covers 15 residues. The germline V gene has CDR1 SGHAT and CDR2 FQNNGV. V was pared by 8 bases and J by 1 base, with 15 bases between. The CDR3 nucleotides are TGTGCCAGCCGCACTTGGGGGGAGTCCTACAATGAGCAGTTCTTC. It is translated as CASRTWGESYNEQFF.

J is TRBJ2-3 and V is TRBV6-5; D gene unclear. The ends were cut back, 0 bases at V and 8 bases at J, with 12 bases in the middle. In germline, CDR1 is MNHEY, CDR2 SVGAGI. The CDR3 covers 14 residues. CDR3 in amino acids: CASSYSTPASTQYF. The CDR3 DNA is TGTGCCAGCAGTTACTCGACTCCCGCATCTACGCAGTATTTT.

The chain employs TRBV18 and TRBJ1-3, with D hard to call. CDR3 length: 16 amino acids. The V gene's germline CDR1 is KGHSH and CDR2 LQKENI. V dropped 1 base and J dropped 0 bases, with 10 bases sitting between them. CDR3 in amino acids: CASSPRLANSGNTIYF. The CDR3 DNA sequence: TGTGCCAGCTCACCACGCCTGGCGAACTCTGGAAACACCATATATTTT.

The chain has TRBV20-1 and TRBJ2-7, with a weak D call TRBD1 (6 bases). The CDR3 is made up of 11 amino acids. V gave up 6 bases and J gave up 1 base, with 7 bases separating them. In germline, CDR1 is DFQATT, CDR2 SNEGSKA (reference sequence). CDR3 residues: CSAGTSYEQYF. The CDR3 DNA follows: TGCAGTGCAGGGACATCCTACGAGCAGTACTTC.

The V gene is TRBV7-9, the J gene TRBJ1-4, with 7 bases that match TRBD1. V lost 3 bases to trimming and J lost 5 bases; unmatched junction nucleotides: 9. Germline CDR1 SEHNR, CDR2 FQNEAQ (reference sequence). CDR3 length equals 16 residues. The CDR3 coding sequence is TGTGCCAGCAGCTTGCAGGAGACAGGGCGGAATGAAAAACTGTTTTTT. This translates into CASSLQETGRNEKLFF.

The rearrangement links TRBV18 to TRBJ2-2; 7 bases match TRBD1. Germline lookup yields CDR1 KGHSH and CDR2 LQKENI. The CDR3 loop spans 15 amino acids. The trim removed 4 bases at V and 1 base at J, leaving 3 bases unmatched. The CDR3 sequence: CASSRQGQNTGELFF. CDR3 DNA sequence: TGTGCCAGCTCACGACAGGGACAGAACACCGGGGAGCTGTTTTTT.

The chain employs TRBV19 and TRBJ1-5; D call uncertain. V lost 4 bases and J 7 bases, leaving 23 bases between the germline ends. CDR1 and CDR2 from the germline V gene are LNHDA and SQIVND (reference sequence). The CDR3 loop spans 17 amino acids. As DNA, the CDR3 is TGTGCCAGTAGTACGCCTGGGAGGGCATATACGATCCAGCCCCAGCATTTT. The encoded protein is CASSTPGRAYTIQPQHF.

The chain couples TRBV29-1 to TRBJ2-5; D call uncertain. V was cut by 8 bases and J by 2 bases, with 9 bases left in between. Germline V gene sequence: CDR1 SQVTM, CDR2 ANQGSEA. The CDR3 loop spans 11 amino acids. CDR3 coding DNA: TGCAGCACCGGGCCGCAAGAGACCCAGTACTTC. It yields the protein CSTGPQETQYF.

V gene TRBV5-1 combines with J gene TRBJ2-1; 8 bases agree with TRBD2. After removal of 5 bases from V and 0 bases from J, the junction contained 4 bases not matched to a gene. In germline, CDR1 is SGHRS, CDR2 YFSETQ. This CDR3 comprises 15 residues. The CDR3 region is CASRVAGSSYNEQFF. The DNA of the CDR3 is TGCGCCAGCAGGGTAGCGGGGTCCTCCTACAATGAGCAGTTCTTC.

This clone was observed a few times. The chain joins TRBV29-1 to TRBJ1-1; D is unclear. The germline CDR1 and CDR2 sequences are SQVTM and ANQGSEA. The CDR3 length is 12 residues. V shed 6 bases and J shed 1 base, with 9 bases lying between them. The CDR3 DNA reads TGCAGCGTCGGGGTGGGGAACACTGAAGCTTTCTTT. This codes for CSVGVGNTEAFF.